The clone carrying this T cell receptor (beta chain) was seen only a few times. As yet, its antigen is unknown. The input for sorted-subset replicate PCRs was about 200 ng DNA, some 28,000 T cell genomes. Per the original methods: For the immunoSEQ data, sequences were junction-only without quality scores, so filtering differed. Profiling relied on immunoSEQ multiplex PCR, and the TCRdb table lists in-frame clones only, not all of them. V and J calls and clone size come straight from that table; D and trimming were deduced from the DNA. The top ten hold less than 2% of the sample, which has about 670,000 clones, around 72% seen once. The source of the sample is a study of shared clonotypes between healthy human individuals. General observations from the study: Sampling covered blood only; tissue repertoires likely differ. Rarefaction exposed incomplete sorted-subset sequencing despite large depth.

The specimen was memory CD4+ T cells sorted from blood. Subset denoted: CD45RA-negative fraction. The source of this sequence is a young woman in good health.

DNA for the CDR3: TGTGCCAGCAGCGTATCTAGCGGGAGGGGGATTAATGAGCAGTTCTTC. Its translation: CASSVSSGRGINEQFF. The chain has TRBV28 and TRBJ2-1, with TRBD2 matching 12 bases. The CDR3 contains 16 residues. V was clipped by 6 bases and J by 7 bases; unmatched bases: 10. Germline V lookup: CDR1 MDHEN, CDR2 SYDVKM.